Shown below are 30 T cell receptor beta chains from a single sample sequenced in a study of blood T cells in healthy people across ages. A sample-barcoded 5' primer and a J-beta primer mix were used in a second PCR of roughly 6 to 11 cycles. TCRdb processed the 5' RACE reads anew with MiXCR; each CDR3 protein has one entry. Found here are some 1,500,000 distinct CDR3 sequences, approximately 43% of them singletons; the top ten hold under 5%. Sequencing was performed on blood. All receptors come from a woman between 18 and 30 years old in good health.

The chain joins TRBV2 to TRBJ2-7; 9 bases match TRBD1. The CDR3 covers 15 residues. V gave up 6 bases and J gave up 7 bases; unmatched junction bases: 13. The V gene's germline CDR1 is SNHLY and CDR2 FYNNEI. CDR3 sequence (DNA): TGTGCCAGCAGCACCTCGGGACAGGGCTACAATGAGCAGTACTTC. Protein sequence: CASSTSGQGYNEQYF.

This clonotype was observed a few times. The chain is built from TRBV4-2 and TRBJ2-1; maybe TRBD2 (5 bases). The CDR3 sequence is 13 residues long. The germline V and J ends were trimmed by 4 bases and 7 bases, with 11 bases remaining between them. The germline V gene encodes CDR1 LGHNA and CDR2 YNFKEQ. CDR3 DNA: TGTGCCAGCAGCCCGCAGAGGGATAATGAGCAGTTCTTC. This encodes CASSPQRDNEQFF.

This clonotype occurred a few times. This sequence joins TRBV6-2 or TRBV6-3 and TRBJ2-2, with D perhaps matching TRBD1 or TRBD2 (5 bases each). The length of the CDR3 is 16 residues. V shed 0 bases and J shed 7 bases, with 15 bases lying between them. In germline, CDR1 is MNHEY, CDR2 SVGEGT. For the CDR3, the DNA is TGTGCCAGCAGTTACTCAGGACTCCGGGGCGGCGGGGAGCTGTTTTTT. Encoded protein: CASSYSGLRGGGELFF.

The J gene is TRBJ2-3, the V gene TRBV4-3, with 13 bases identical to TRBD2. The CDR3 is 17 amino acids. After removal of 4 bases from V and 2 bases from J, the junction contained 6 bases not matched to a gene. Germline V gene sequence: CDR1 LGHNA, CDR2 YSLEER. The CDR3 spells CASSLRTSGGLTDTQYF. The CDR3 nucleotides are TGCGCCAGCAGCCTAAGGACTAGCGGGGGTCTCACAGATACGCAGTATTTT.

This clonotype was seen a handful of times. The V and J genes are TRBV4-1 and TRBJ1-4; 8 bases map to TRBD1. Germline CDR1 is MGHRA and CDR2 is YSYEKL. The CDR3 is 16 residues long. The trim removed 3 bases at V and 4 bases at J, leaving 7 bases unmatched. Here the CDR3 reads CASSQGRDRLNEKLFF. The DNA of the CDR3 is TGCGCCAGCAGCCAGGGCCGGGACAGGCTTAATGAAAAACTGTTTTTT.

The chain combines TRBV6-5 with TRBJ1-5, with D maybe TRBD1 (5 bases). The CDR3 totals 14 residues. The V end lost 7 bases, the J end lost 0 bases, and 10 bases lay between the germline ends. The germline gives CDR1 MNHEY, CDR2 SVGAGI. The CDR3 DNA reads as TGTGCCAGCAATCCGGGGGGTAGCAATCAGCCCCAGCATTTT. Its translation is CASNPGGSNQPQHF.

This clonotype has only a few counts. This chain links TRBV20-1 with TRBJ1-6; no clear D. The V end lost 5 bases, the J end lost 0 bases, and 11 bases lay between the germline ends. Germline CDR1 DFQATT, CDR2 SNEGSKA (reference sequence). The CDR3 loop spans 15 amino acids. The CDR3: CSAPAGVSYNSPLHF. CDR3 nucleotide sequence: TGCAGTGCTCCTGCGGGCGTCTCCTATAATTCACCCCTCCACTTT.

The rearrangement uses TRBV18 and TRBJ1-2; 7 bases line up with TRBD1. The J segment lost 4 bases and the V segment lost 3 bases, leaving 5 bases of the junction unmatched. Germline assignment: CDR1 KGHSH and CDR2 LQKENI. CDR3 size: 14 residues. The chain's CDR3 is CASSPGTDLYGYTF. In DNA, the CDR3 is TGTGCCAGCTCACCGGGGACAGACCTCTATGGCTACACCTTC.

Remarks on this clonotype: A much larger clonotype is one base distant, so this may be a read error. The genes are TRBV3-1 and TRBJ2-6, with a tentative D call TRBD1 (5 bases). Germline CDR1 is LGHDT and CDR2 is YNNKEL (reference sequence). CDR3 size: 17 residues. The germline V and J ends were trimmed by 3 bases and 2 bases, with 14 bases remaining between them. In DNA form, the CDR3 reads TGTGCCAGCAGCCACCAGGGCTTTACCCCTGGGGCCAACGTCCTGACTTTC. It is translated as CASSHQGFTPGANVLTF.

In its sample, this clonotype was seen a few times. V and J are TRBV30 and TRBJ2-2, with D unclear. This CDR3 region has 11 residues. Trimming shortened V by 5 bases and J by 5 bases, and 6 bases separated the two germline ends. Germline V CDR1 and CDR2: GTSNPN, SVGIG (reference sequence). CDR3 amino acids: CAWLETGELFF. The CDR3 DNA is TGTGCCTGGCTAGAAACCGGGGAGCTGTTTTTT.

The rearrangement links TRBV3-1 to TRBJ2-3; D is possibly TRBD1 (6 bases). Germline V lookup: CDR1 LGHDT, CDR2 YNNKEL (reference sequence). The CDR3 spans 13 residues. V lost 1 base, J lost 10 bases, and 12 bases lay in between. The CDR3 protein is CASSQAPQGAQYF. CDR3 sequence (DNA): TGTGCCAGCAGCCAAGCGCCACAGGGTGCGCAGTATTTT.

This clonotype was seen once. The genes are TRBV6-5 and TRBJ2-7; 9 positions agree with TRBD1. Germline CDR1 and CDR2: MNHEY and SVGAGI. V lost 0 bases, J lost 2 bases, and 5 bases stayed unmatched. The CDR3 is made up of 16 amino acids. CDR3 sequence: CASSYSTGQGTYEQYF. In nucleotides, the CDR3 is TGTGCCAGCAGTTACTCGACGGGACAGGGAACCTACGAGCAGTACTTC.

The chain couples TRBV20-1 to TRBJ2-3, with 7 positions matching TRBD2. The germline V gene has CDR1 DFQATT and CDR2 SNEGSKA (reference sequence). The CDR3 covers 14 residues. With V trimmed by 3 bases and J by 2 bases, 5 bases remained unmatched. CDR3 DNA sequence: TGCAGTGCTAGGGCGGGGGTGCACACAGATACGCAGTATTTT. Amino acid sequence: CSARAGVHTDTQYF.

The chain has TRBV15 and TRBJ2-3; 15 nucleotides align to TRBD2. After removal of 4 bases from V and 7 bases from J, the junction contained 6 bases not matched to a gene. The CDR3 has 16 amino acids. The germline V gene has CDR1 LNHNV and CDR2 YYDKDF (reference sequence). In DNA, the CDR3 is TGTGCCACCAGCACTTGGACTAGCGGGAGGGACTATACGCAGTATTTT. This gives the protein CATSTWTSGRDYTQYF.

The CDR3 coding sequence is TGTGCCAGCAGCTTAGTATCTGGGGGCTACACTGAAGCTTTCTTT. Its translation: CASSLVSGGYTEAFF. The chain combines TRBV7-9 with TRBJ1-1, with D possibly being TRBD1 (6 bases). V lost 1 base to trimming and J lost 3 bases, with 12 bases between them. The CDR3 is made up of 15 amino acids. The germline CDR1 and CDR2 sequences are SEHNR and FQNEAQ (reference sequence).

V is TRBV12-3 or TRBV12-4 and J is TRBJ2-1; weak D call: TRBD2 (6 bases). The CDR3 spans 14 residues. Trimming removed 3 bases from V and 5 bases from J, with 11 bases in between. DNA of the CDR3: TGTGCCAGCAGTTTTACACTAGCCGACAATGAGCAGTTCTTC. It encodes CASSFTLADNEQFF.

This chain links TRBV5-4 with TRBJ1-4; D is unclear. The germline V gene has CDR1 SGHNT and CDR2 YYREEE (reference sequence). The CDR3 has 16 residues. V was clipped by 0 bases and J by 0 bases, with 9 bases between them. Here the CDR3 reads CASSLGPTATNEKLFF. DNA for the CDR3: TGTGCCAGCAGCTTGGGTCCAACGGCAACTAATGAAAAACTGTTTTTT.

The rearrangement uses TRBV9 and TRBJ2-1, with D possibly being TRBD2 (5 bases). V lost 3 bases, J lost 6 bases, and 22 bases lay in between. The length of the CDR3 is 17 residues. CDR1 SGDLS and CDR2 YYNGEE come from the germline V gene. Written as DNA, the CDR3 is TGTGCCAGCAGCGCGCCAGCCGACTACCCCCATTTCAATGAGCAGTTCTTC. Its protein is CASSAPADYPHFNEQFF.

The chain links TRBV4-3 to TRBJ1-2; a possible D gene is TRBD1 (6 bases). The CDR3 spans 16 residues. Trimming took 6 bases from V and 0 from J, leaving 17 bases between them. Germline CDR1 and CDR2: LGHNA and YSLEER. The CDR3 region has the DNA TGCGCCAGCAGAGAAGGACAGCCTCGGGCTAACTATGGCTACACCTTC. It is translated as CASREGQPRANYGYTF.

J is TRBJ2-3 and V is TRBV7-2, with 13 nucleotides matching TRBD2. Germline CDR1 reads SGHTA; CDR2 reads FQGNSA. The CDR3 sequence is 17 residues long. Germline trimming cut 7 bases from V and 5 bases from J; bases unmatched to any gene: 12. This CDR3 is CASTPRGGLAGIDTQYF. The CDR3 region has the DNA TGTGCCAGCACCCCTCGCGGGGGACTAGCGGGGATAGATACGCAGTATTTT.

This chain links TRBV18 with TRBJ2-1; 10 bases fit TRBD2. V dropped 2 bases and J dropped 8; count of bases not matched to a gene: 9. The CDR3 runs 16 residues. Germline values: CDR1 KGHSH, CDR2 LQKENI. The CDR3 bases are TGTGCCAGCTCACCAGGCGGGGCTAGCGGGAGTTATGAGCAGTTCTTC. The encoded protein is CASSPGGASGSYEQFF.

The chain uses TRBV4-3 and TRBJ2-1; D not resolved. Trimming removed 5 bases at V and 7 bases at J, with 18 bases between. Germline V gene sequence: CDR1 LGHNA, CDR2 YSLEER. There are 15 residues in the CDR3. The CDR3 region has the DNA TGCGCCAGCAGCGTGTACGGCGAGGATGAAAATGAGCAGTTCTTC. This translates into CASSVYGEDENEQFF.

This sequence joins TRBV6-6 and TRBJ2-1; no clear D. CDR3 length: 11 amino acids. V lost 8 bases and J 5 bases, leaving 7 bases between the germline ends. Germline CDR1 and CDR2: MNHNY and SVGAGI (reference sequence). The CDR3 protein is CASGPHNEQFF. As DNA, the CDR3 is TGTGCCAGCGGACCACACAATGAGCAGTTCTTC.

This clonotype has a handful of counts. The rearrangement uses TRBV2 and TRBJ1-1; D possibly corresponds to TRBD1 (6 bases). The germline V gene has CDR1 SNHLY and CDR2 FYNNEI. The V end was cut by 3 bases, the J end by 4 bases, with 12 bases between. CDR3 length: 14 residues. CDR3 sequence reads: CASSEGRGPTEAFF. Here the CDR3 DNA reads TGTGCCAGCAGTGAGGGCAGGGGCCCCACTGAAGCTTTCTTT.

This clonotype was found a few times. This chain uses TRBV6-2 or TRBV6-3 with TRBJ2-2, with D perhaps assigned TRBD1 or TRBD2 (5 bases each). Germline V gene lookup returns CDR1 MNHEY and CDR2 SVGEGT. The V end was cut by 8 bases, the J end by 3 bases, with 19 bases between. This CDR3 comprises 16 residues. This CDR3 is CASGPSRGRDTGELFF. CDR3 DNA sequence: TGTGCCAGCGGACCCTCGAGGGGCCGGGACACCGGGGAGCTGTTTTTT.

The rearrangement uses TRBV10-3 and TRBJ2-2; TRBD2 is a possible D gene (5 bases). The germline V gene has CDR1 ENHRY and CDR2 SYGVKD. The germline V and J ends were trimmed by 11 bases and 2 bases, with 15 bases remaining between them. The CDR3 contains 14 residues. The CDR3 coding sequence is TGTGCCGCCTCCTCCGGGATAAACACCGGGGAGCTGTTTTTT. It is translated as CAASSGINTGELFF.

J is TRBJ2-1 and V is TRBV10-3; 10 bases align to TRBD2. The CDR3 runs 13 residues. Germline CDR1 reads ENHRY; CDR2 reads SYGVKD. V lost 9 bases and J lost 10; bases outside the gene matches: 9. The CDR3 sequence: CAISGGESYEQFF. CDR3 sequence (DNA): TGTGCCATAAGCGGGGGGGAATCCTACGAGCAGTTCTTC.

This clonotype appeared a single time. The genes are TRBV12-3 or TRBV12-4 and TRBJ2-7; TRBD2 matches at 10 bases. The CDR3 length is 14 residues. Unmatched junction bases numbered 5, after V lost 6 bases and J lost 3 bases. CDR3 nucleotide sequence: TGTGCCAGCAGAGTAGCGGGAGGTCTCTACGAGCAGTACTTC. Its translation: CASRVAGGLYEQYF.

This clonotype was picked up one time. Likely a read error: the CDR3 ends without its conserved phenylalanine or tryptophan. V usage is TRBV5-1 and J usage is TRBJ2-6; weak D call: TRBD1 (6 bases). CDR1 SGHRS and CDR2 YFSETQ come from the germline V gene. V was clipped by 4 bases and J by 0 bases, with 11 bases between them. The CDR3 totals 16 residues. The CDR3 bases are TGCGCCAGCAGCGCCCTACAGGGCTCTGGGGCCAACGTCCTGACTTAC. As protein: CASSALQGSGANVLTY.

The V gene is TRBV28, the J gene TRBJ2-3, with 9 bases fitting TRBD2. The germline V gene encodes CDR1 MDHEN and CDR2 SYDVKM. This CDR3 is 14 amino acids long. The CDR3 DNA sequence: TGTGCGCTTAGCGGGAGAGACGGCACAGATACGCAGTATTTT. Protein product: CALSGRDGTDTQYF.